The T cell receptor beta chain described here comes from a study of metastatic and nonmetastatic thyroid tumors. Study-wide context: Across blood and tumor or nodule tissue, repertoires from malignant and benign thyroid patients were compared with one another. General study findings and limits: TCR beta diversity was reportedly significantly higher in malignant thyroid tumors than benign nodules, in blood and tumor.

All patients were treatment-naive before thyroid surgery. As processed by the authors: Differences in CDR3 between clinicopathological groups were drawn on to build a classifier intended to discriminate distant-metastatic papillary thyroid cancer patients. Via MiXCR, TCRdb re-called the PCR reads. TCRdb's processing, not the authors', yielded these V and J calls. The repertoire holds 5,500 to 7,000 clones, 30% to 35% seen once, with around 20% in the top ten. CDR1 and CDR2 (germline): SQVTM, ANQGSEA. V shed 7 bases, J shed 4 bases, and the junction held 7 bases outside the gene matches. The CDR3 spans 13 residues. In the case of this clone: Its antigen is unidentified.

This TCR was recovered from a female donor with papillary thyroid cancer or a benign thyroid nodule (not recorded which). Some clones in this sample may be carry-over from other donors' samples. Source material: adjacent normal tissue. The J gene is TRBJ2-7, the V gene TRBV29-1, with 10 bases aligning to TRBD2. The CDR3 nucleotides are TGCAGCGCCGTCTTACTAGCGGGGTACGAGCAGTACTTC. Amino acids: CSAVLLAGYEQYF.